The rows below give T cell receptor beta chains drawn from one sample of a study of T cell repertoires in cytomegalovirus infection. Via MiXCR, TCRdb re-called the reads, giving one row per CDR3 protein. The sample records around 300,000 distinct CDR3 sequences, roughly a quarter being singletons. The sequenced sample was PBMCs. The receptors stem from a human donor in good health (CMV status not recorded). Some clones in this sample may be carry-over from other donors' samples. Both conserved end residues are part of each CDR3. A D gene is named only where the DNA matches it firmly. Size is omitted from some rows. Given values are once, few, many or a class for expanded clones.

V,J,D,size,DNA,CDR3
TRBV7-8,TRBJ1-4,.,.,TGTGCCAGCAGCTTCGTAGCTAATGAAAAACTGTTTTTT,CASSFVANEKLFF
TRBV20-1,TRBJ2-5,.,few,TGCAGTGCTCCAAGAGATAGGGGCTTGGAGACCCAGTACTTC,CSAPRDRGLETQYF
TRBV20-1,TRBJ2-7,TRBD1,.,TGCAGTGCTAGAGATAAAAAAGGGGGCATGTACTTC,CSARDKKGGMYF
TRBV7-2,TRBJ1-5,.,many,TGTGCCAGCAGCTTAGGACAGCCCCAGCCCCAGCATTTT,CASSLGQPQPQHF
TRBV11-2,TRBJ2-1,TRBD1,few,TGTGCCAGCAGCTTAGCAGGGACAGGGTTCAATGAGCAGTTCTTC,CASSLAGTGFNEQFF
TRBV18,TRBJ1-5,.,.,TGTGCCAGCTCACCAGCCATGGGCAATCAGCCCCAGCATTTT,CASSPAMGNQPQHF
TRBV7-2,TRBJ2-3,TRBD1,few,TGTGCCAGCAGCCGGTCGACAGGGATGGGGACCGATACGCAGTATTTT,CASSRSTGMGTDTQYF
TRBV7-2,TRBJ2-7,TRBD2,many,TGTGCCAGCAGCTTAGGATCTAGCGGTATATGGGAGCAGTACTTC,CASSLGSSGIWEQYF
TRBV28,TRBJ1-2,.,many,TGTGCCAGCAGTTTCGGGGGAGGCTATGGCTACACCTTC,CASSFGGGYGYTF
TRBV11-2,TRBJ2-6,.,few,TGTGCCAGCAGCTTATGGGGGGCTGGGGCCAACGTCCTGACTTTC,CASSLWGAGANVLTF
TRBV27,TRBJ2-7,.,few,TGTGCCAGCAGTTCCTTCCTCGGGACCCGTGTTTACGAGCAGTACTTC,CASSSFLGTRVYEQYF
TRBV6-4,TRBJ2-2,.,few,TGTGCCAGCAGTGTAGGGGTGAACACCGGGGAGCTGTTTTTT,CASSVGVNTGELFF
TRBV7-2,TRBJ1-5,.,few,TGTGCCAGCAGCTCCGGGACGGCGGGCAATCAGCCCCAGCATTTT,CASSSGTAGNQPQHF
TRBV2,TRBJ1-2,.,.,TGTGCCAGCAGCCCCGGGATTAACTATGGCTACACCTTC,CASSPGINYGYTF
TRBV20-1,TRBJ2-3,.,.,TGCAGTGCTAGAGATCCTGGGATAGCAGATACGCAGTATTTT,CSARDPGIADTQYF
TRBV11-2,TRBJ2-7,TRBD2,many,TGTGCCAGCAGATTCGGGACTAGCGGGGGAGGCTCCTACGAGCAGTACTTC,CASRFGTSGGGSYEQYF
TRBV7-2,TRBJ1-1,.,many,TGTGCCAGCAGCTTGGCAGGGTTTCGCACTGAAGCTTTCTTT,CASSLAGFRTEAFF
TRBV12-3/TRBV12-4,TRBJ1-1,TRBD1,.,TGTGCCAGCAGCCAAGACAGGGCCCATGAAGCTTTCTTT,CASSQDRAHEAFF
TRBV28,TRBJ1-2,.,.,TGTGCCAGCAGCCGTCCGGGGTCACGGATTGGCTACACCTTC,CASSRPGSRIGYTF
TRBV19,TRBJ2-1,TRBD2,.,TGTGCCAGTAGACACACGACCTACGGACTAGCGGATACGGGGGGAAATGAGCAGTTCTTC,CASRHTTYGLADTGGNEQFF
TRBV7-9,TRBJ1-5,.,many,TGTGCCAGCAGCTTAGAGGTGGACAGTGCAGGCAATCAGCCCCAGCATTTT,CASSLEVDSAGNQPQHF
TRBV6-2/TRBV6-3,TRBJ1-3,.,.,TGTGCCAGCAGTTACTCGATGGATATTGGAAACACCATATATTTT,CASSYSMDIGNTIYF
TRBV11-2,TRBJ1-1,TRBD1,.,TGTGCCAGCAGCTCCCGAAGGGCGGGACAGGGGGGCGGCACTGAAGCTTTCTTT,CASSSRRAGQGGGTEAFF
TRBV30,TRBJ1-2,TRBD1,.,TGTGCCTCCGGGACAGGGGGCTTCGGCTACACCTTC,CASGTGGFGYTF
TRBV25-1,TRBJ1-1,TRBD1,.,TGTGCCAGCACCCGGACAGGTTCGAACACTGAAGCTTTCTTT,CASTRTGSNTEAFF
TRBV20-1,TRBJ2-7,.,few,TGCAGTGCTAGCGTTAGGGTACGAGGCGAGCAGTACTTC,CSASVRVRGEQYF
TRBV28,TRBJ2-7,.,few,TGTGCCAGCAGTTTCCCCGGGAATCGGCGCGAGCAGTACTTC,CASSFPGNRREQYF
TRBV10-3,TRBJ1-1,.,many,TGTGCCACCGGAGGGAGCCAGCATGAAGCTTTCTTT,CATGGSQHEAFF
TRBV5-1,TRBJ1-1,.,.,TGCGCCAGCAGCTTGGCGGGACAATCCTCTGAAGCTTTCTTT,CASSLAGQSSEAFF
TRBV27,TRBJ2-1,TRBD2,once,TGTGCCAGCAGTTTGTCCGCCGGCGATAGCGGGAGACAGTTCTTC,CASSLSAGDSGRQFF
TRBV6-6,TRBJ2-7,.,many,TGTGCCAGCAGTTCCCCGACGGATCTCTCCTACGAGCAGTACTTC,CASSSPTDLSYEQYF
TRBV24-1,TRBJ2-3,.,.,TGTGCCACCGGGGAGGACAGCACAGATACGCAGTATTTT,CATGEDSTDTQYF
TRBV7-2,TRBJ2-7,.,many,TGTGCCAGCAGCTTAGTTAGGGGCTACGAGCAGTACTTC,CASSLVRGYEQYF
TRBV28,TRBJ2-2,.,many,TGTGCCAGCAGGCAGACAGTGACCGGGGAGCTGTTTTTT,CASRQTVTGELFF
TRBV25-1,TRBJ2-5,.,few,TGTGCCAGTCTCGACGGGGTTGGGACCCAGTACTTC,CASLDGVGTQYF
TRBV2,TRBJ1-5,TRBD1,.,TGTGCCAGCAGTTACGACAGGGGGCAAAGTAATCAGCCCCAGCATTTT,CASSYDRGQSNQPQHF
TRBV20-1,TRBJ2-4,.,many,TGCAGTGCTGTCCGGGAGCTAAACATTCAGTACTTC,CSAVRELNIQYF
TRBV7-9,TRBJ2-1,.,few,TGTGCCAGCAGCTTAATCATACAGGGTAATGAGCAGTTCTTC,CASSLIIQGNEQFF
TRBV7-3,TRBJ1-5,.,few,TGTGCCAGCAGCCTTCGAGGGGCCAATCAGCCCCAGCATTTT,CASSLRGANQPQHF
TRBV7-2,TRBJ2-3,.,few,TGTGCCAGCAGCTCCACAGTGGGAGATACGCAGTATTTT,CASSSTVGDTQYF
TRBV29-1,TRBJ2-7,TRBD1,.,TGCAGCGTTTCAGGGGGCCAGGGATCCTACGAGCAGTACTTC,CSVSGGQGSYEQYF
TRBV7-2,TRBJ2-3,.,many,TGTGCCAGCAGCTTAAGCGGGCTCAGCACAGATACGCAGTATTTT,CASSLSGLSTDTQYF
TRBV20-1,TRBJ2-7,TRBD1,.,TGCAGTGCTAGAGATCCCAGGGGGCTCGGCGAGCAGTACTTC,CSARDPRGLGEQYF